This T cell receptor beta chain emerged from a study of cytomegalovirus exposure and HLA in healthy donors. Overall study: Of roughly 360 genotyped donors, about 80% grouped in the Caucasian-associated ancestry cluster.

PCR was performed using 60 Vbeta and 13 Jbeta primers. Some clones are missing from TCRdb's copy, which holds only in-frame ones; the method was immunoSEQ multiplex PCR. The sample has under 200,000 clones; roughly 76% are singletons. The germline CDR1 and CDR2 sequences are SGHTA and FQGNSA. V lost 3 bases and J lost 2; bases outside the gene matches: 0. This CDR3 region has 14 residues. The sequencing sample was made of PBMCs. The chain combines TRBV7-2 with TRBJ1-5, with 8 bases lining up with TRBD1. This receptor was identified in a human donor in good health. The CDR3 sequence is CASSLGQGNQPQHF. DNA of the CDR3: TGTGCCAGCAGCTTGGGACAGGGCAATCAGCCCCAGCATTTT.